This entry lists 9 T cell receptor beta chains sequenced from one sample in a study of identical twins. TCRdb analysed the 5' RACE reads with MiXCR anew, one entry per CDR3 protein. Among about 660,000 distinct CDR3 sequences listed, 8.5% to 9% were seen once. This same sample was also taken into another study, of yellow fever vaccine responses in identical twins.

The sequencing input was PBMCs. Source of these receptors: a young woman in good health.

This clonotype has a handful of counts. The gene calls are TRBV3-1 and TRBJ2-2, with TRBD1 matching over 8 bases. CDR3 length: 15 amino acids. Germline CDR1 reads LGHDT; CDR2 reads YNNKEL (reference sequence). V dropped 5 bases and J dropped 3; count of bases not matched to a gene: 5. The CDR3: CASSVDRDYTGELFF. CDR3 sequence (DNA): TGTGCCAGCAGCGTGGACAGGGACTACACCGGGGAGCTGTTTTTT.

This clonotype showed up just a few times. This sequence joins TRBV7-2 and TRBJ2-7, with D unclear. Trimming removed 3 bases at V and 1 base at J, with 7 bases between. The CDR3 is made up of 13 amino acids. CDR1 is SGHTA and CDR2 is FQGNSA in the germline V gene. This chain's CDR3 is CASSFPHSYEQYF. CDR3 DNA sequence: TGTGCCAGCAGCTTTCCACATTCCTACGAGCAGTACTTC.

This clonotype has only a few counts. The rearrangement links TRBV10-2 to TRBJ2-1, with 7 bases identical to TRBD2. Unmatched junction bases numbered 6, after V lost 2 bases and J lost 8 bases. From germline, CDR1 is WSHSY and CDR2 SAAADI. CDR3 length equals 14 residues. The CDR3 reads CASSEGGGGDEQFF. CDR3 sequence (DNA): TGCGCCAGCAGTGAGGGCGGGGGAGGCGATGAGCAGTTCTTC.

The chain is built from TRBV19 and TRBJ2-7, with 7 positions matching TRBD1. Germline trimming cut 3 bases from V and 3 bases from J; bases unmatched to any gene: 2. Germline CDR1 LNHDA, CDR2 SQIVND (reference sequence). CDR3 length: 13 amino acids. In nucleotides, the CDR3 is TGTGCCAGTAGTATCGACAGGGACTACGAGCAGTACTTC. It translates to CASSIDRDYEQYF. Drawing the rest from reference TRBV19 and TRBJ2-7, the complete variable domain is DGGITQSPKYLFRKEGQNVTLSCEQNLNHDAMYWYRQDPGQGLRLIYYSQIVNDFQKGDIAEGYSVSREKKESFPLTVTSAQKNPTAFYLCASSIDRDYEQYFGPGTRLTVT.

The V call is TRBV3-1, the J call TRBJ1-5, with D perhaps matching TRBD1 (5 bases). Germline-derived CDR1 and CDR2 are LGHDT and YNNKEL (reference sequence). Trimming pared 5 bases from V and 0 bases from J, leaving 17 bases between. CDR3 length equals 17 residues. CDR3 sequence reads: CASSEGVAGYSNQPQHF. The CDR3 DNA sequence: TGTGCCAGCAGCGAAGGGGTGGCGGGTTATAGCAATCAGCCCCAGCATTTT.

This clonotype showed up just a few times. V gene TRBV27 combines with J gene TRBJ2-3; 8 nucleotides align to TRBD2. This CDR3 is 15 amino acids long. Germline-derived CDR1 and CDR2 are MNHEY and SMNVEV (reference sequence). Germline trimming cut 6 bases from V and 2 bases from J; bases unmatched to any gene: 7. The CDR3 nucleotides are TGTGCCAGCAGGTGGGGGCGGGGGGACACAGATACGCAGTATTTT. Residues: CASRWGRGDTDTQYF.

This clonotype was recorded many times. The CDR3 DNA sequence: TGTGCCAGCAGTTACGAGAGTGAGGCAGATACGCAGTATTTT. Its translation is CASSYESEADTQYF. The rearrangement links TRBV6-5 to TRBJ2-3; D is unclear. Between the trimmed V and J ends, which lost 2 bases and 4 bases, there was a span of 10 bases. The V gene's germline CDR1 is MNHEY and CDR2 SVGAGI. CDR3 length equals 14 residues.

This clonotype was seen ten or more times. The chain links TRBV6-2 or TRBV6-3 to TRBJ1-1; 7 bases map to TRBD1. Trimming cost V 7 bases and J 8 bases; bases outside gene matches: 7. This CDR3 is built from 12 residues. Germline V CDR1 and CDR2: MNHEY, SVGEGT. The CDR3 sequence is CASNRQGREAFF. The CDR3 region has the DNA TGTGCCAGCAATCGACAGGGTAGGGAAGCTTTCTTT.

A few counts support this clonotype. The chain employs TRBV20-1 and TRBJ2-7; TRBD2 matches at 11 bases. Looked up from germline, CDR1 is DFQATT and CDR2 is SNEGSKA (reference sequence). The CDR3 consists of 14 residues. The J segment lost 2 bases and the V segment lost 2 bases, leaving 2 bases of the junction unmatched. DNA for the CDR3: TGCAGTGCTAGACTAGCGGGAGGCCCCTACGAGCAGTACTTC. Translating it yields CSARLAGGPYEQYF.